This note documents a single T cell receptor beta chain sequence. Its cognate antigen is unknown. The sample belongs to a study of lymphopenia after photon versus proton radiotherapy. General study results and limits: A bigger post-nadir fall in TCR diversity correlated inversely with survival time in deceased patients. Post-nadir diversity loss with photons came from oligoclonal expansion, particularly CD8+ Temra cells. Relative stability marked proton patients; photon patients lost diversity and naive cells.

The CDR3 is 15 residues long. Germline CDR1 and CDR2: SNHLY and FYNNEI. V dropped 4 bases and J dropped 4; count of bases not matched to a gene: 1. Only in-frame clones appear in the TCRdb table, and some are missing; sequencing was by immunoSEQ multiplex PCR. This sample has 45,000 to 65,000 clones, with about 92% found just once. The source is a middle-aged woman with cholangiocarcinoma. This material consisted of peripheral blood, taken from a patient treated with photon-based radiotherapy. The chain joins TRBV2 to TRBJ2-2, with TRBD2 matching over 12 bases. As DNA, the CDR3 is TGTGCCAGCAGTGTACTAGCGGGAGGCACCGGGGAGCTGTTTTTT. Translating gives CASSVLAGGTGELFF.